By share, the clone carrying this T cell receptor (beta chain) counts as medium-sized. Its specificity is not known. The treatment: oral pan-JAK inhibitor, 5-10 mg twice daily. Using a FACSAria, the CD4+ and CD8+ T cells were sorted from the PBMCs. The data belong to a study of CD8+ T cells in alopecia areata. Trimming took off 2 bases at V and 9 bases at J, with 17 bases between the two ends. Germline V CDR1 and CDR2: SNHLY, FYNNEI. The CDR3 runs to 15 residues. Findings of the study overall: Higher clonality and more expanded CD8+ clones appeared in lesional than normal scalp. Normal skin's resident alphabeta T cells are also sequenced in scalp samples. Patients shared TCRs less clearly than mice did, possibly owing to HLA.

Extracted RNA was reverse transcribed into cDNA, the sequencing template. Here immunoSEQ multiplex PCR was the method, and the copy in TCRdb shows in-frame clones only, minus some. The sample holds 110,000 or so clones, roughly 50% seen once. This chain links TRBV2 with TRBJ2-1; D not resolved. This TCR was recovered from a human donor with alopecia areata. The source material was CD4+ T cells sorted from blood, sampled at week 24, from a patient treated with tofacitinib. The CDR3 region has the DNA TGTGCCAGCAGTGAACAAATACTCGCAAGCAGTGAGCAGTTCTTC. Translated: CASSEQILASSEQFF.